These T cell receptor beta chains were read from a single sample in a study of blood T cell repertoires in COVID-19. The protocol was immunoSEQ multiplex PCR, while the TCRdb copy is restricted to in-frame clones and leaves out a portion. The sample comprises about 240,000 clones, approximately 86% of which are singletons, and over 4.5% rests with the top ten. Specimen: peripheral blood. The receptor set was obtained from a human donor in a cohort sampled during active COVID-19. CDR3s include the opening cysteine and the closing phenylalanine or tryptophan. D genes are given only for firm matches. The size field is filled for only some rows; it gives once, few, many or a size class.

clone size: few
CDR3 length: 13
J gene: TRBJ2-7
D gene: NA
V gene: TRBV24-1
CDR3 protein: CATSDLTGYEQYF
CDR3 DNA: TGTGCCACCAGTGACCTGACAGGATACGAGCAGTACTTC

clone size: once
CDR3 length: 15
J gene: TRBJ2-2
D gene: NA
V gene: TRBV13
CDR3 protein: CASSSRGSGLRELFF
CDR3 DNA: TGTGCCAGCAGCTCCAGGGGATCCGGGTTACGGGAGCTGTTTTTT

clone size: NA
CDR3 length: 13
J gene: TRBJ1-5
D gene: TRBD1
V gene: TRBV29-1
CDR3 protein: CSVGAGGNQPQHF
CDR3 DNA: TGCAGCGTTGGAGCAGGGGGAAATCAGCCCCAGCATTTT

clone size: NA
CDR3 length: 15
J gene: TRBJ2-3
D gene: NA
V gene: TRBV10-3
CDR3 protein: CAISESIVPGDTQYF
CDR3 DNA: TGTGCCATCAGTGAGTCAATAGTTCCGGGAGATACGCAGTATTTT

clone size: NA
CDR3 length: 16
J gene: TRBJ2-5
D gene: TRBD1
V gene: TRBV27
CDR3 protein: CASSSRQGSYQETQYF
CDR3 DNA: TGTGCCAGCAGTTCCAGACAGGGATCGTACCAAGAGACCCAGTACTTC

clone size: NA
CDR3 length: 18
J gene: TRBJ2-5
D gene: TRBD1
V gene: TRBV15
CDR3 protein: CATRSGGSGQGSLETQYF
CDR3 DNA: TGTGCCACCAGGTCAGGGGGTTCGGGACAGGGAAGTTTGGAGACCCAGTACTTC

clone size: NA
CDR3 length: 13
J gene: TRBJ1-1
D gene: TRBD1
V gene: TRBV2
CDR3 protein: CASSETGGTEAFF
CDR3 DNA: TGTGCCAGCAGTGAGACAGGGGGCACTGAAGCTTTCTTT

clone size: NA
CDR3 length: 13
J gene: TRBJ2-7
D gene: NA
V gene: TRBV6-5
CDR3 protein: CASSRGRGYEQYF
CDR3 DNA: TGTGCCAGCAGCCGCGGAAGGGGCTACGAGCAGTACTTC

clone size: NA
CDR3 length: 14
J gene: TRBJ2-6
D gene: NA
V gene: TRBV5-1
CDR3 protein: CASSSESGANVLTF
CDR3 DNA: TGCGCCAGCAGCTCGGAGTCTGGGGCCAACGTCCTGACTTTC

clone size: NA
CDR3 length: 15
J gene: TRBJ2-2
D gene: NA
V gene: TRBV24-1
CDR3 protein: CATSDYGSGAGELFF
CDR3 DNA: TGTGCCACCAGTGATTACGGGTCCGGGGCCGGGGAGCTGTTTTTT

clone size: once
CDR3 length: 15
J gene: TRBJ2-7
D gene: TRBD1
V gene: TRBV11-2
CDR3 protein: CASSSPGQGTYEQYF
CDR3 DNA: TGTGCCAGCAGCTCCCCGGGACAGGGGACCTACGAGCAGTACTTC

clone size: NA
CDR3 length: 17
J gene: TRBJ1-4
D gene: NA
V gene: TRBV19
CDR3 protein: CASSIDLSGNDGEKLFF
CDR3 DNA: TGTGCCAGTAGTATAGATCTATCAGGGAACGACGGTGAAAAACTGTTTTTT

clone size: NA
CDR3 length: 15
J gene: TRBJ1-1
D gene: NA
V gene: TRBV28
CDR3 protein: CASSLRFLGPTEAFF
CDR3 DNA: TGTGCCAGCAGTTTGAGGTTCCTGGGGCCGACCGAAGCTTTCTTT

clone size: NA
CDR3 length: 14
J gene: TRBJ1-1
D gene: TRBD1
V gene: TRBV19
CDR3 protein: CASRGQGLTTEAFF
CDR3 DNA: TGTGCCAGTCGGGGACAGGGGCTAACCACTGAAGCTTTCTTT

clone size: NA
CDR3 length: 15
J gene: TRBJ1-5
D gene: NA
V gene: TRBV19
CDR3 protein: CASSIYSGRNQPQHF
CDR3 DNA: TGTGCCAGTAGTATTTATTCAGGGAGGAATCAGCCCCAGCATTTT

clone size: NA
CDR3 length: 14
J gene: TRBJ1-1
D gene: NA
V gene: TRBV27
CDR3 protein: CASSLRGHITEAFF
CDR3 DNA: TGTGCCAGCAGTTTGAGGGGACACATCACTGAAGCTTTCTTT

clone size: NA
CDR3 length: 15
J gene: TRBJ2-2
D gene: TRBD2
V gene: TRBV19
CDR3 protein: CASRLAGLNTGELFF
CDR3 DNA: TGTGCCAGTAGGCTAGCGGGACTGAACACCGGGGAGCTGTTTTTT

clone size: NA
CDR3 length: 15
J gene: TRBJ2-1
D gene: TRBD2
V gene: TRBV10-1
CDR3 protein: CASSEGTSGRAEQFF
CDR3 DNA: TGCGCCAGCAGTGAGGGGACTAGCGGGAGGGCTGAGCAGTTCTTC

clone size: NA
CDR3 length: 15
J gene: TRBJ1-6
D gene: NA
V gene: TRBV6-5
CDR3 protein: CASRLDRKHYSPLHF
CDR3 DNA: TGTGCCAGCAGGCTAGACCGTAAACACTATTCACCCCTCCACTTT

clone size: few
CDR3 length: 14
J gene: TRBJ2-3
D gene: TRBD2
V gene: TRBV7-2
CDR3 protein: CASSPRLAADTQYF
CDR3 DNA: TGTGCCAGCAGCCCTAGACTAGCAGCAGATACGCAGTATTTT

clone size: once
CDR3 length: 16
J gene: TRBJ2-4
D gene: NA
V gene: TRBV28
CDR3 protein: CASSPTPGLAKNIQYF
CDR3 DNA: TGTGCCAGCAGTCCGACACCCGGCTTAGCCAAAAACATTCAGTACTTC

clone size: NA
CDR3 length: 16
J gene: TRBJ2-5
D gene: TRBD2
V gene: TRBV4-1
CDR3 protein: CASSQIPRGGRETQYF
CDR3 DNA: TGCGCCAGCAGCCAAATTCCGCGGGGGGGCCGGGAGACCCAGTACTTC

clone size: NA
CDR3 length: 14
J gene: TRBJ2-5
D gene: TRBD1
V gene: TRBV5-1
CDR3 protein: CASSRDSPTGTQYF
CDR3 DNA: TGCGCCAGCAGTCGGGACAGCCCCACCGGGACCCAGTACTTC

clone size: NA
CDR3 length: 13
J gene: TRBJ2-1
D gene: NA
V gene: TRBV12-3/TRBV12-4
CDR3 protein: CASRGQGWNEQFF
CDR3 DNA: TGTGCCAGCAGGGGGCAGGGGTGGAATGAGCAGTTCTTC

clone size: NA
CDR3 length: 15
J gene: TRBJ2-7
D gene: TRBD1
V gene: TRBV28
CDR3 protein: CASGDGQGVDYEQYF
CDR3 DNA: TGTGCCAGCGGAGACGGACAGGGGGTGGACTACGAGCAGTACTTC

clone size: NA
CDR3 length: 15
J gene: TRBJ2-2
D gene: TRBD2
V gene: TRBV19
CDR3 protein: CASRSLADYTGELFF
CDR3 DNA: TGTGCCAGTAGGTCGCTAGCGGACTACACCGGGGAGCTGTTTTTT

clone size: NA
CDR3 length: 17
J gene: TRBJ2-3
D gene: TRBD1
V gene: TRBV10-1
CDR3 protein: CASSESPPGQGTDTQYF
CDR3 DNA: TGCGCCAGCAGCGAATCCCCTCCGGGACAGGGCACAGATACGCAGTATTTT

clone size: NA
CDR3 length: 17
J gene: TRBJ2-3
D gene: TRBD2
V gene: TRBV4-1
CDR3 protein: CASSQRPSGGDTDTQYF
CDR3 DNA: TGCGCCAGCAGCCAGCGCCCTAGCGGGGGGGACACAGATACGCAGTATTTT

clone size: NA
CDR3 length: 15
J gene: TRBJ2-1
D gene: TRBD1
V gene: TRBV5-1
CDR3 protein: CASSHDRGSYNEQFF
CDR3 DNA: TGCGCCAGCAGCCACGACAGGGGCTCCTACAATGAGCAGTTCTTC

clone size: NA
CDR3 length: 13
J gene: TRBJ2-7
D gene: TRBD1
V gene: TRBV6-6
CDR3 protein: CASTWTGRNEQYF
CDR3 DNA: TGTGCCAGCACCTGGACAGGGAGAAACGAGCAGTACTTC

clone size: NA
CDR3 length: 14
J gene: TRBJ1-4
D gene: TRBD1
V gene: TRBV28
CDR3 protein: CATQEDRVNEKLFF
CDR3 DNA: TGTGCCACACAAGAGGACAGGGTAAATGAAAAACTGTTTTTT

clone size: NA
CDR3 length: 17
J gene: TRBJ2-7
D gene: TRBD1
V gene: TRBV5-1
CDR3 protein: CASSLNYGTDSPYEQYF
CDR3 DNA: TGCGCCAGCAGCCTAAACTACGGGACAGATTCCCCCTACGAGCAGTACTTC

clone size: NA
CDR3 length: 14
J gene: TRBJ1-2
D gene: NA
V gene: TRBV2
CDR3 protein: CASISQATGYGYTF
CDR3 DNA: TGTGCCAGCATATCCCAGGCTACTGGCTATGGCTACACCTTC

clone size: once
CDR3 length: 15
J gene: TRBJ2-3
D gene: TRBD1
V gene: TRBV7-9
CDR3 protein: CASSPTGQGTDTQYF
CDR3 DNA: TGTGCCAGCAGCCCCACGGGACAGGGCACAGATACGCAGTATTTT

clone size: NA
CDR3 length: 13
J gene: TRBJ1-4
D gene: TRBD1
V gene: TRBV15
CDR3 protein: CATSIRQGEKLFF
CDR3 DNA: TGTGCCACCAGCATAAGACAGGGGGAAAAACTGTTTTTT

clone size: NA
CDR3 length: 14
J gene: TRBJ2-1
D gene: TRBD1
V gene: TRBV10-3
CDR3 protein: CAVQGAGMSDEQFF
CDR3 DNA: TGTGCCGTCCAGGGGGCGGGTATGAGCGATGAGCAGTTCTTC

clone size: few
CDR3 length: 17
J gene: TRBJ1-5
D gene: NA
V gene: TRBV19
CDR3 protein: CASTKIQGHHSNQPQHF
CDR3 DNA: TGTGCCAGTACCAAAATCCAGGGACACCATAGCAATCAGCCCCAGCATTTT

clone size: NA
CDR3 length: 16
J gene: TRBJ1-6
D gene: TRBD1
V gene: TRBV19
CDR3 protein: CASSLRGTGANSPLHF
CDR3 DNA: TGTGCCAGTAGTCTGCGAGGGACAGGGGCAAATTCACCCCTCCACTTT

clone size: NA
CDR3 length: 15
J gene: TRBJ1-1
D gene: NA
V gene: TRBV21-1
CDR3 protein: CASSSPGQLDTEAFF
CDR3 DNA: TGTGCCAGCAGCTCACCGGGACAGCTGGACACTGAAGCTTTCTTT

clone size: NA
CDR3 length: 17
J gene: TRBJ2-1
D gene: NA
V gene: TRBV6-6
CDR3 protein: CASSPPVVLGPYNEQFF
CDR3 DNA: TGTGCCAGCAGTCCACCTGTAGTCCTTGGGCCCTACAATGAGCAGTTCTTC

clone size: NA
CDR3 length: 15
J gene: TRBJ1-5
D gene: NA
V gene: TRBV18
CDR3 protein: CASSPLGREDQPQHF
CDR3 DNA: TGTGCCAGCTCACCTTTAGGGCGGGAGGATCAGCCCCAGCATTTT

clone size: NA
CDR3 length: 16
J gene: TRBJ1-3
D gene: NA
V gene: TRBV19
CDR3 protein: CASSIPGFISGNTIYF
CDR3 DNA: TGTGCCAGTAGTATTCCGGGATTTATCTCTGGAAACACCATATATTTT

clone size: NA
CDR3 length: 13
J gene: TRBJ2-2
D gene: TRBD1
V gene: TRBV5-6
CDR3 protein: CASSRTGFGELFF
CDR3 DNA: TGTGCCAGCAGCAGGACAGGGTTCGGGGAGCTGTTTTTT